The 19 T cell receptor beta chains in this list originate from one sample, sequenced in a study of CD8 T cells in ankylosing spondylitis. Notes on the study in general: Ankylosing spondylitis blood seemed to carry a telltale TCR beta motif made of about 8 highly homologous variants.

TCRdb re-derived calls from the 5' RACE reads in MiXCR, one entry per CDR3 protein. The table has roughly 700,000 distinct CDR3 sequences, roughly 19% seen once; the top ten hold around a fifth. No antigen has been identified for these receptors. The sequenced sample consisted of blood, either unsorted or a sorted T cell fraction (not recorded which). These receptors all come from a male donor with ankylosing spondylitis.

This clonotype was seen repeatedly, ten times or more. This chain's CDR3 is CSVEGLSGANVLTF. The CDR3 DNA sequence: TGCAGCGTTGAGGGGCTCTCTGGGGCCAACGTCCTGACTTTC. The rearrangement joins TRBV29-1 to TRBJ2-6; D perhaps matches TRBD1 (5 bases). This CDR3 has 14 residues. In germline, CDR1 is SQVTM, CDR2 ANQGSEA. With 3 bases removed from V and 0 bases from J, the gap between germline ends came to 6 bases.

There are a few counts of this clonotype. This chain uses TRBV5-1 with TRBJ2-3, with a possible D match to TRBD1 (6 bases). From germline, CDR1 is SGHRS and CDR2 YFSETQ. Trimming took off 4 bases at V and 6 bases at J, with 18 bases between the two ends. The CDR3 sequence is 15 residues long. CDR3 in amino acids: CASSPWTDEGDTQYF. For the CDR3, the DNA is TGCGCCAGCAGCCCCTGGACAGATGAGGGGGATACGCAGTATTTT.

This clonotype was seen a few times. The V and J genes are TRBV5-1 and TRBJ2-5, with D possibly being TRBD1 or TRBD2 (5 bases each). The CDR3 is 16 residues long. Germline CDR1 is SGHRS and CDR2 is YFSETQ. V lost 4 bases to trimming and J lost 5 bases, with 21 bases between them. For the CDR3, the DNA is TGCGCCAGCAGCCTTGGGCGCAGGGACCCATTGGAGACCCAGTACTTC. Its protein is CASSLGRRDPLETQYF.

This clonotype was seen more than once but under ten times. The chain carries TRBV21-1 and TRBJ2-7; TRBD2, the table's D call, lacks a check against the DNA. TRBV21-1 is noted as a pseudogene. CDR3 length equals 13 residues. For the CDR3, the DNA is TGTGCCAGCAGCTCCCCTCGGGTGGGCGAGCAGTACTTC. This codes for CASSSPRVGEQYF.

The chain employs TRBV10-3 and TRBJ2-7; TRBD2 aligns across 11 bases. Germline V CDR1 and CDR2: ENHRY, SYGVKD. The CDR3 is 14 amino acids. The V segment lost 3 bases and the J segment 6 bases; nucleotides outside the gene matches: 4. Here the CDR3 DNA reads TGTGCCATCAGTGAACTAGCGGGAGTCTCCGAGCAGTACTTC. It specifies CAISELAGVSEQYF.

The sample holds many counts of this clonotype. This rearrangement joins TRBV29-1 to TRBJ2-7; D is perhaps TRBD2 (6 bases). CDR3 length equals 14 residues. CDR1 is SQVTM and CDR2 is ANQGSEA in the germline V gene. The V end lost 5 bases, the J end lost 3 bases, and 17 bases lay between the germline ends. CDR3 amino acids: CSVTLAIEYYEQYF. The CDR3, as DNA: TGCAGCGTTACGCTAGCGATCGAATACTACGAGCAGTACTTC.

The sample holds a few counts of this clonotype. The CDR3 loop is CASSESAGIRSYEQYF. The CDR3 bases are TGCGCCAGCAGTGAGTCCGCGGGGATACGATCCTACGAGCAGTACTTC. The genes are TRBV10-2 and TRBJ2-7, with D possibly being TRBD2 (6 bases). Germline V lookup: CDR1 WSHSY, CDR2 SAAADI. V lost 0 bases, J lost 1 base, and 13 bases lay in between. The CDR3 covers 16 residues.

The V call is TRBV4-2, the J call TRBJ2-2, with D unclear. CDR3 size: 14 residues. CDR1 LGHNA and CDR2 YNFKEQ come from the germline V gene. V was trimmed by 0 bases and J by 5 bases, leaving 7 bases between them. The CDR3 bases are TGTGCCAGCAGCCAAGAAGTGAGGACCGGGGAGCTGTTTTTT. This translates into CASSQEVRTGELFF.

In nucleotides, the CDR3 is TGCGCCAGCAGCTTGAGTGGTGGCTTCAATCAGCCCCAGCATTTT. It is translated as CASSLSGGFNQPQHF. The V call is TRBV5-1, the J call TRBJ1-5; D is unclear. Trimming cost V 1 base and J 3 bases, with 11 bases left between them. The length of the CDR3 is 15 residues. In germline, CDR1 is SGHRS, CDR2 YFSETQ. The complete variable domain, with remaining parts taken from reference TRBV5-1 and TRBJ1-5, reads KAGVTQTPRYLIKTRGQQVTLSCSPISGHRSVSWYQQTPGQGLQFLFEYFSETQRNKGNFPGRFSGRQFSNSRSEMNVSTLELGDSALYLCASSLSGGFNQPQHFGDGTRLSIL.

CDR3 protein: CSARDYGGAQGEQFF. Here the CDR3 DNA reads TGCAGTGCTAGAGATTACGGGGGGGCCCAGGGAGAGCAGTTCTTC. The chain is built from TRBV20-1 and TRBJ2-1, with 8 bases that match TRBD2. The germline V gene has CDR1 DFQATT and CDR2 SNEGSKA (reference sequence). J gave up 10 bases and V 0 bases, and 11 bases lay outside the gene matches. The CDR3 has 15 residues.

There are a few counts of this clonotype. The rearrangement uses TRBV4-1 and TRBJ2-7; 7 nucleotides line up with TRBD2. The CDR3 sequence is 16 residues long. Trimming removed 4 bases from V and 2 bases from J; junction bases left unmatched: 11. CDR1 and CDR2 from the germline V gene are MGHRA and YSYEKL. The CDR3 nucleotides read TGCGCCAGCAGCCCATTGGGGGAGGGCAGAACCTACGAGCAGTACTTC. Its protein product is CASSPLGEGRTYEQYF.

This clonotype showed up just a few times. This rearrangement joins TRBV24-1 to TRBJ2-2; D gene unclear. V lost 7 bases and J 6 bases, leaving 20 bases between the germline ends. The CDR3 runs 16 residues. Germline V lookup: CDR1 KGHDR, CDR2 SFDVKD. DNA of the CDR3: TGTGCCACCAGGATACTAAGTCCTCCTTGTCCCGGGGAGCTGTTTTTT. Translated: CATRILSPPCPGELFF.

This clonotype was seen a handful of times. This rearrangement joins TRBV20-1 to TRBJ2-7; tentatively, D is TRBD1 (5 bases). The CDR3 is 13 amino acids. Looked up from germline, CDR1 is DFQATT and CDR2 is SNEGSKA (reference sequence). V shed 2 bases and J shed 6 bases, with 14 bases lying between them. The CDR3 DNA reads TGCAGTGCTAGATCGACAGCTGAAGGCGAGCAGTACTTC. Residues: CSARSTAEGEQYF.

The CDR3 sequence is CASSQGLANNRNEQFF. DNA for the CDR3: TGCGCCAGCAGCCAGGGACTAGCGAATAATAGGAATGAGCAGTTCTTC. The chain has TRBV4-3 and TRBJ2-1; 10 bases align to TRBD2. The V gene end was trimmed by 3 bases and the J gene end by 7 bases; junction bases not matched to a gene: 9. The germline V gene has CDR1 LGHNA and CDR2 YSLEER. There are 16 residues in the CDR3.

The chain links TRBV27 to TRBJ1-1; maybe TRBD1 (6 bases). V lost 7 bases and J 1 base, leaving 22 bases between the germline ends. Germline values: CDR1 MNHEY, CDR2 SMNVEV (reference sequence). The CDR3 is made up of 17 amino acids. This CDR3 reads CASTSSGTTMANTEAFF. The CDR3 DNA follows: TGTGCCAGCACCTCCTCGGGGACAACCATGGCGAACACTGAAGCTTTCTTT.

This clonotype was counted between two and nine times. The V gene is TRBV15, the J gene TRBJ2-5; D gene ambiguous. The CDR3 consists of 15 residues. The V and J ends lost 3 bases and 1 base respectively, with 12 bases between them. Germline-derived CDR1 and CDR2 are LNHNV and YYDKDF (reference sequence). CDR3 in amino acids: CATSSRKARQETQYF. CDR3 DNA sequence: TGTGCCACCAGCAGTAGAAAGGCACGCCAAGAGACCCAGTACTTC. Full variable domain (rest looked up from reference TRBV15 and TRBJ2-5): DAMVIQNPRYQVTQFGKPVTLSCSQTLNHNVMYWYQQKSSQAPKLLFHYYDKDFNNEADTPDNFQSRRPNTSFCFLDIRSPGLGDTAMYLCATSSRKARQETQYFGPGTRLLVL.

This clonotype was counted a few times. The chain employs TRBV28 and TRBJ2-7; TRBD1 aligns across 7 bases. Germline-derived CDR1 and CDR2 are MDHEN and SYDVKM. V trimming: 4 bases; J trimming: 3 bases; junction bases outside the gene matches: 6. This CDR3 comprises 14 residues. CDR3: CASSSTRDSYEQYF. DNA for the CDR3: TGTGCCAGCAGTTCGACCCGGGACAGCTACGAGCAGTACTTC.

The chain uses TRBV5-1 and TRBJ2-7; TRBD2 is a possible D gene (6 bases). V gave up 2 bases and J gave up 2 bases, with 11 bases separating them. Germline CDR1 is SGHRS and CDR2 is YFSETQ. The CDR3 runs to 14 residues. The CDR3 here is CASSFGGSAYEQYF. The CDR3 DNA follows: TGCGCCAGCAGCTTTGGAGGGTCGGCCTACGAGCAGTACTTC.

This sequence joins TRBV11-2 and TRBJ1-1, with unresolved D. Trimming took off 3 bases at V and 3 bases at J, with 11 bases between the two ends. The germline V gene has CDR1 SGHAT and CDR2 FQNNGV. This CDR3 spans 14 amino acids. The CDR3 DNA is TGTGCCAGCAGCTTGGACCTAATGCACACTGAAGCTTTCTTT. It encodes CASSLDLMHTEAFF.